This TCR beta chain was identified during a study of blood T cell repertoires in COVID-19. Turning to the study itself: The study drew acute and convalescent COVID-19 samples from the United States, Italy and Spain. Sample material is recorded as cDNA or gDNA derived from T cells, B-cell-depleted T cells, or PBMCs.

CDR1 SNHLY and CDR2 FYNNEI come from the germline V gene. Trimming took off 6 bases at V and 3 bases at J, with 11 bases between the two ends. The CDR3 sequence is 13 residues long. As handled by the study authors: Amplification of reference gene primers provided the estimated nucleated cell counts. Produced via immunoSEQ multiplex PCR; TCRdb's table is partial and in-frame only. The D gene and trimming were derived from the DNA, and the V and J assignments and clone size from that table. There are 150,000 to 200,000 clones in the sample; around three quarters occur only once, and roughly a sixth lies in the top ten.

This chain joins TRBV2 and TRBJ1-2, with D possibly TRBD1 on 5 matching bases. The receptor's source is a man in his sixties with active or convalescent COVID-19. What was sequenced was peripheral blood. For the CDR3, the DNA is TGTGCCAGCAGGGGGGAGGGCCACTATGGCTACACCTTC. Protein: CASRGEGHYGYTF.